The 3 T cell receptor beta chains listed next were all sequenced from one sample in a study of a mutant IDH1 vaccine in newly diagnosed glioma. For these TCRs, the target antigens are not known. The time point here: week 35, safety follow-up. Mutant IDH1 20-mer peptide, at 300 ug, made up each vaccine dose, with topical imiquimod. Here immunoSEQ multiplex PCR was the method, and the copy in TCRdb shows in-frame clones only, minus some. The table records about 56,000 clones, about 86% of them present only once. This material consisted of PBMCs, taken from a glioma patient whose treatment included an IDH1 peptide vaccine. Receptors originate from a middle-aged man with glioma.

V gene TRBV7-9 combines with J gene TRBJ1-5; D is ambiguous. CDR3 length: 15 amino acids. V was cut by 4 bases and J by 0 bases, with 10 bases left in between. The V gene's germline CDR1 is SEHNR and CDR2 FQNEAQ (reference sequence). The CDR3 DNA is TGTGCCAGCAGCTCCGGTGAACTTAGCAATCAGCCCCAGCATTTT. Translated: CASSSGELSNQPQHF.

The rearrangement joins TRBV12-5 to TRBJ2-7, with D unresolved. CDR3 length equals 11 residues. V lost 2 bases, J lost 6 bases, and 5 bases lay in between. Per germline, CDR1 LGHNT and CDR2 FRNRAP. Here the CDR3 reads CASGLLFEQYF. In nucleotides, the CDR3 is TGTGCTAGTGGTTTGTTGTTCGAGCAGTACTTC.

V and J are TRBV27 and TRBJ1-4; 8 bases align to TRBD1. Germline V CDR1 and CDR2: MNHEY, SMNVEV (reference sequence). This CDR3 is 17 amino acids long. The J segment lost 4 bases and the V segment lost 4 bases, leaving 11 bases of the junction unmatched. CDR3 DNA sequence: TGTGCCAGCAGTTCTCCGGGACAGGACCCCCTTAATGAAAAACTGTTTTTT. This sequence encodes CASSSPGQDPLNEKLFF. The full variable domain, completed using reference TRBV27 and TRBJ1-4, is EAQVTQNPRYLITVTGKKLTVTCSQNMNHEYMSWYRQDPGLGLRQIYYSMNVEVTDKGDVPEGYKVSRKEKRNFPLILESPSPNQTSLYFCASSSPGQDPLNEKLFFGSGTQLSVL.